The T cell receptor (beta chain) under discussion was sequenced for a study of cytomegalovirus exposure and HLA in healthy donors. Comments on this clone: Its specificity is unknown.

The germline V and J ends were trimmed by 2 bases and 2 bases, with 9 bases remaining between them. The CDR3 covers 14 residues. Germline CDR1 LNHNV, CDR2 YYDKDF (reference sequence). The PCR employed 60 Vbeta primers together with 13 Jbeta primers. Assay: immunoSEQ multiplex PCR; the TCRdb copy retains only in-frame clones and omits some. Seen here are approximately 100,000 clones, approximately 70% observed once, and the top ten hold around 3.5%. Study conclusions and caveats: Using the classifier, cytomegalovirus status was reportedly diagnosed with high specificity and sensitivity. In most subjects, TCR beta sequences reportedly gave accurate predictions of HLA-A and HLA-B alleles.

The sequenced material came from PBMCs. This TCR was recovered from a woman in her forties or fifties in good health and CMV-seronegative. The chain carries TRBV15 and TRBJ2-5; a weak D match, TRBD2 (5 bases). The CDR3 DNA follows: TGTGCCACCAGCAGACGCACGGGGCAAGAGACCCAGTACTTC. This gives the protein CATSRRTGQETQYF.